The entry below gives a single T cell receptor beta chain sequence along with its context. Here immunoSEQ multiplex PCR was the method, and the copy in TCRdb shows in-frame clones only, minus some. This sample has about 27,000 clones, with around four fifths found just once. Baseline was the first blood sampling point, followed by cycle 4 day 1 and cycle 7 day 1. This sample is drawn from a study of OX40 agonist ivuxolimab in advanced cancers. Sequencing was performed on CD4+ or CD8+ T cells sorted from blood, taken in a trial of the OX40 agonist ivuxolimab. The clonotype originates from an adult with an advanced solid tumor such as melanoma, head and neck, liver or kidney cancer.

The CDR3 here is CASSPEFYRGVNTEAFF. The CDR3 DNA follows: TGTGCCAGCAGCCCCGAATTTTACCGGGGGGTGAACACTGAAGCTTTCTTT. The chain uses TRBV9 and TRBJ1-1; D may be TRBD1 (5 bases). This CDR3 comprises 17 residues. V lost 4 bases to trimming and J lost 0 bases, with 19 bases between them. Germline V gene lookup returns CDR1 SGDLS and CDR2 YYNGEE.